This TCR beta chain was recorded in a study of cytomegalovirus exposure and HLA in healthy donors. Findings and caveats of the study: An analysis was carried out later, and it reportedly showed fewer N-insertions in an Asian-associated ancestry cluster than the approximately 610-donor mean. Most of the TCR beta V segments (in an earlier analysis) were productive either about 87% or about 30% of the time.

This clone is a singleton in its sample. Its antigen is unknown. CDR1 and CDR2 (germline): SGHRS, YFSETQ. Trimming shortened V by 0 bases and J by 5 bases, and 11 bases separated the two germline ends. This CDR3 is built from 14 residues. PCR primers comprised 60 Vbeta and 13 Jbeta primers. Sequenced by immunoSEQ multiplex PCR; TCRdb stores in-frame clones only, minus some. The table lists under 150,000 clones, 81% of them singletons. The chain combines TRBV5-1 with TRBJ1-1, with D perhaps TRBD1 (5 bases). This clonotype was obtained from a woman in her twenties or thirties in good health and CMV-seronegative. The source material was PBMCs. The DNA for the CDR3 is TGCGCCAGCAGCTTGGGGGGGGGAGGGACTGAAGCTTTCTTT. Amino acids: CASSLGGGGTEAFF.